The clone carrying this TCR beta chain was seen ten or more times. Its specificity is not known. RNA served as the template for amplifying TCR beta CDR3 regions. The authors performed first-round RT-PCR with HTBI primers and then a second-round multiplex PCR. MiXCR, applied by TCRdb to the multiplex PCR reads, yields one record per CDR3 protein. The table lists over 200,000 distinct CDR3 sequences, around 28% of them singletons. V lost 4 bases and J lost 3, with 7 bases in between. The CDR3 extends over 13 amino acids. Per the germline V gene, CDR1 is LGHDT and CDR2 is YNNKEL (reference sequence). The data belong to a study of Graves' ophthalmopathy and Graves' hyperthyroidism. Overall study results and limits: Blood also harbored most expanded thyroid clonotypes above 0.001 frequency.

Patients with other autoimmune diseases, uncontrolled infections, pregnancy or lactation were excluded. The authors diagnosed from clinical symptoms, serum thyroxine, TRAb, thyroid ultrasound and orbital computed tomography. Sequencing was carried out using peripheral blood. The chain has TRBV3-1 and TRBJ1-5; D is possibly TRBD1 (5 bases). This TCR was sampled from a man in his fifties or sixties with Graves' ophthalmopathy. In DNA, the CDR3 is TGTGCCAGCAGCCGGGACCTCAATCAGCCCCAGCATTTT. Translated, it gives CASSRDLNQPQHF.